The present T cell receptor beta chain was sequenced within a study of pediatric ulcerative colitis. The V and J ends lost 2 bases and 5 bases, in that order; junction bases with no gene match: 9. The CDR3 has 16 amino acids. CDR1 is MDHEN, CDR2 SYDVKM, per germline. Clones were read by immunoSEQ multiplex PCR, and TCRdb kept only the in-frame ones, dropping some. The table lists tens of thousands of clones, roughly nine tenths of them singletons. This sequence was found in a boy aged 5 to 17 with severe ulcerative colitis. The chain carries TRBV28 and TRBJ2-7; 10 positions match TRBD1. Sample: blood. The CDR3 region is CASSLLTGTGVDEQYF. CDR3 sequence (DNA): TGTGCCAGCAGTTTACTAACCGGGACAGGGGTAGACGAGCAGTACTTC.